This section outlines one T cell receptor beta chain sequence together with its context. The sample belongs to a study of blood T cell repertoires in COVID-19. Turning to the study itself: Before being deemed recovered, Cohort 3 donors had two negative PCRs, clearance, or symptom resolution. The United States, Italy and Spain provided the acute and convalescent COVID-19 samples. T cells, B-cell-depleted T cells, or PBMCs provided the cDNA or gDNA that served as material.

TCRdb keeps only in-frame clones here, not all; method: immunoSEQ multiplex PCR. The sample carries 400,000 or so clones, around 87% recorded once. Trimming removed 5 bases from V and 1 base from J, with 11 bases in between. The CDR3 totals 14 residues. Germline CDR1 reads MNHEY; CDR2 reads SMNVEV (reference sequence). This sequence originates from a man aged 40-49 years in a cohort exposed to, infected with or recovered from COVID-19 (not recorded which). This chain connects TRBV27 to TRBJ1-1, with unresolved D. The sample comprised PBMCs or T cells enriched from blood (not recorded which). CDR3 region: CASSGSRSNTEAFF. In DNA, the CDR3 is TGTGCCAGCAGTGGAAGCAGGTCGAACACTGAAGCTTTCTTT.